Below are 23 T cell receptor beta chains sequenced from a single sample in a study of blood T cell repertoires in COVID-19. Measured with immunoSEQ multiplex PCR; TCRdb has only the in-frame clones, and not every one. The data show around 210,000 clones, with roughly 84% seen just once and roughly a sixth held by the top ten. Input material: peripheral blood. These receptor sequences come from a man aged 50 to 59 with COVID-19, enrolled during active disease.

This clone was observed once. The CDR3 here is CASSSGQDYGYTF. CDR3 coding DNA: TGTGCCAGCTCCTCTGGGCAAGACTATGGCTACACCTTC. The chain is built from TRBV9 and TRBJ1-2; no clear D gene. Per germline, CDR1 SGDLS and CDR2 YYNGEE. The CDR3 is made up of 13 amino acids. The germline V and J ends were trimmed by 7 bases and 3 bases, with 13 bases remaining between them. The variable domain in full, with the rest retrieved from reference TRBV9 and TRBJ1-2, is DSGVTQTPKHLITATGQRVTLRCSPRSGDLSVYWYQQSLDQGLQFLIQYYNGEERAKGNILERFSAQQFPDLHSELNLSSLELGDSALYFCASSSGQDYGYTFGSGTRLTVV.

The chain couples TRBV7-2 to TRBJ1-2; perhaps TRBD1 as D (6 bases). V shed 2 bases and J shed 4 bases, with 11 bases lying between them. Per germline, CDR1 SGHTA and CDR2 FQGNSA. This CDR3 spans 14 amino acids. CDR3 DNA sequence: TGTGCCAGCAGCTTACAGGGGCAGGGCTATGGCTACACCTTC. Its protein is CASSLQGQGYGYTF.

The rearrangement links TRBV19 to TRBJ2-1; 10 bases are a match to TRBD2. The length of the CDR3 is 19 residues. Germline V gives CDR1 LNHDA, CDR2 SQIVND (reference sequence). Unmatched junction bases numbered 11, after V lost 3 bases and J lost 0 bases. This CDR3 reads CASSIPSGTSESSYNEQFF. Written as DNA, the CDR3 is TGTGCCAGTAGTATTCCCTCGGGGACTAGCGAGAGCTCCTACAATGAGCAGTTCTTC.

The V gene is TRBV6-5, the J gene TRBJ2-5, with D maybe TRBD1 (6 bases). The CDR3 contains 13 residues. CDR1 is MNHEY and CDR2 is SVGAGI in the germline V gene. Trimming shortened V by 6 bases and J by 3 bases, and 11 bases separated the two germline ends. The CDR3 loop is CASRKTGEETQYF. The CDR3 coding sequence is TGTGCCAGCAGAAAGACAGGAGAAGAGACCCAGTACTTC.

The chain uses TRBV7-3 and TRBJ2-5; D possibly corresponds to TRBD2 (5 bases). The CDR3 is 15 amino acids. V was pared by 5 bases and J by 5 bases, with 18 bases between. Germline lookup yields CDR1 SGHTA and CDR2 FQGTGA. The CDR3 DNA reads as TGTGCCAGCAGCCGATATGCTAGCACCGGGGAGACCCAGTACTTC. Translating it yields CASSRYASTGETQYF.

V is TRBV7-2 and J is TRBJ1-6, with D unclear. Looked up from germline, CDR1 is SGHTA and CDR2 is FQGNSA. Trimming pared 5 bases from V and 10 bases from J, leaving 12 bases between. The CDR3 runs 13 residues. The DNA of the CDR3 is TGTGCCAGCAGCGCCTCGGTCCGGTCACCCCTCCACTTT. Encoded protein: CASSASVRSPLHF. Full variable domain (missing parts from reference TRBV7-2 and TRBJ1-6): GAGVSQSPSNKVTEKGKDVELRCDPISGHTALYWYRQSLGQGLEFLIYFQGNSAPDKSGLPSDRFSAERTGGSVSTLTIQRTQQEDSAVYLCASSASVRSPLHFGNGTRLTVT.

The J gene is TRBJ1-6, the V gene TRBV6-6; D is ambiguous. Trimming removed 2 bases from V and 0 bases from J, with 5 bases in between. The germline gives CDR1 MNHNY, CDR2 SVGAGI (reference sequence). The CDR3 runs to 15 residues. The CDR3 sequence is CASSYKSSYNSPLHF. CDR3 DNA: TGTGCCAGCAGTTACAAGAGCTCCTATAATTCACCCCTCCACTTT.

This clone was seen once. The chain links TRBV20-1 to TRBJ2-7, with 12 bases lining up with TRBD2. Germline V CDR1 and CDR2: DFQATT, SNEGSKA (reference sequence). V was clipped by 3 bases and J by 4 bases; unmatched bases: 4. CDR3 length equals 14 residues. The CDR3, as DNA: TGCAGTGCTAGTAACCTAGCGGGAGGGTACGAGCAGTACTTC. Protein sequence: CSASNLAGGYEQYF.

The chain joins TRBV9 to TRBJ1-3, with 10 bases fitting TRBD1. Germline loops: CDR1 SGDLS, CDR2 YYNGEE. The CDR3 covers 18 residues. The ends lost 4 bases at V and 1 base at J; junction bases unmatched: 11. Here the CDR3 reads CASSSVGDRGTSGNTIYF. CDR3 sequence (DNA): TGTGCCAGCAGCTCAGTAGGGGACAGGGGCACGTCTGGAAACACCATATATTTT.

The chain is built from TRBV6-5 and TRBJ2-5, with a tentative D call TRBD1 (5 bases). The germline V and J ends were trimmed by 7 bases and 2 bases, with 11 bases remaining between them. Per germline, CDR1 MNHEY and CDR2 SVGAGI. This CDR3 region has 13 residues. The CDR3 sequence is CASNEQAQETQYF. The CDR3 coding sequence is TGTGCCAGCAACGAACAGGCTCAAGAGACCCAGTACTTC.

V gene TRBV11-3 combines with J gene TRBJ2-5, with 11 positions matching TRBD1. V lost 5 bases and J lost 1; bases outside the gene matches: 3. The CDR3 extends over 15 amino acids. The germline V gene encodes CDR1 SGHNT and CDR2 YENEEA. The CDR3 DNA reads TGTGCCAGCAGCGGGGACAGGGGGAGCCAAGAGACCCAGTACTTC. It encodes CASSGDRGSQETQYF.

The chain has TRBV24-1 and TRBJ1-2, with 9 bases lining up with TRBD1. The CDR3 extends over 14 amino acids. Germline lookup yields CDR1 KGHDR and CDR2 SFDVKD. Trimming cost V 4 bases and J 5 bases; bases outside gene matches: 4. The CDR3 DNA is TGTGCCACCAGTGACCCCGGGACAGGGTATGGCTACACCTTC. This encodes CATSDPGTGYGYTF.

The V and J genes are TRBV5-1 and TRBJ2-5, with 13 bases that match TRBD2. Germline CDR1 SGHRS, CDR2 YFSETQ. This CDR3 has 16 amino acids. V shed 2 bases and J 2 bases; nucleotides not matched to a gene: 3. CDR3 protein: CASSFGLAGDQETQYF. As DNA, the CDR3 is TGCGCCAGCAGCTTCGGACTAGCGGGAGATCAAGAGACCCAGTACTTC. The complete variable domain, with remaining parts taken from reference TRBV5-1 and TRBJ2-5, reads KAGVTQTPRYLIKTRGQQVTLSCSPISGHRSVSWYQQTPGQGLQFLFEYFSETQRNKGNFPGRFSGRQFSNSRSEMNVSTLELGDSALYLCASSFGLAGDQETQYFGPGTRLLVL.

The chain links TRBV18 to TRBJ2-1; TRBD2 agrees at 7 bases. The V segment lost 4 bases and the J segment 2 bases; nucleotides outside the gene matches: 8. The germline CDR1 and CDR2 sequences are KGHSH and LQKENI. CDR3 length: 16 amino acids. CDR3 coding DNA: TGTGCCAGCTCACTTCGGCTAGCGGAACCCTACAATGAGCAGTTCTTC. The encoded protein is CASSLRLAEPYNEQFF.

The chain links TRBV19 to TRBJ1-2; 11 bases line up with TRBD1. The CDR3 runs 17 residues. Germline CDR1 LNHDA, CDR2 SQIVND (reference sequence). The junction had 12 bases not matched to a gene; V was cut back by 2 bases and J by 7 bases. CDR3 in DNA: TGTGCCAGTAGTATAAGGACAGGGGGCGACCACGGGACTGGCTACACCTTC. Its translation: CASSIRTGGDHGTGYTF.

The chain is built from TRBV12-3 or TRBV12-4 and TRBJ1-5; TRBD1 matches 7 bases. The CDR3 sequence is 12 residues long. The junction had 4 bases not matched to a gene; V was cut back by 10 bases and J by 4 bases. As DNA, the CDR3 is TGTGCCACTCGACAGGGAAATCAGCCCCAGCATTTT. Translating it yields CATRQGNQPQHF.

V usage is TRBV19 and J usage is TRBJ2-1, with D tentatively TRBD1 (6 bases). V was shortened by 3 bases and J by 0 bases, with 15 bases between the two germline ends. The CDR3 spans 17 residues. Per the germline V gene, CDR1 is LNHDA and CDR2 is SQIVND (reference sequence). CDR3 protein: CASSMLGGLGSYNEQFF. DNA of the CDR3: TGTGCCAGTAGTATGCTTGGGGGCTTAGGCTCCTACAATGAGCAGTTCTTC.

The chain combines TRBV30 with TRBJ1-1; 7 bases align to TRBD1. The CDR3 spans 15 residues. From germline, CDR1 is GTSNPN and CDR2 SVGIG (reference sequence). J gave up 0 bases and V 2 bases, and 6 bases lay outside the gene matches. The chain's CDR3 is CAWSPGTAMNTEAFF. In DNA, the CDR3 is TGTGCCTGGAGTCCTGGGACAGCAATGAACACTGAAGCTTTCTTT.

This sequence joins TRBV19 and TRBJ2-5; 11 bases line up with TRBD2. Germline-derived CDR1 and CDR2 are LNHDA and SQIVND (reference sequence). Germline trimming cut 3 bases from V and 5 bases from J; bases unmatched to any gene: 5. The CDR3 spans 15 residues. CDR3 nucleotides: TGTGCCAGTAGTATTAGCGGGAGGGCCTCGGAGACCCAGTACTTC. This encodes CASSISGRASETQYF. The complete variable domain, with remaining parts taken from reference TRBV19 and TRBJ2-5, reads DGGITQSPKYLFRKEGQNVTLSCEQNLNHDAMYWYRQDPGQGLRLIYYSQIVNDFQKGDIAEGYSVSREKKESFPLTVTSAQKNPTAFYLCASSISGRASETQYFGPGTRLLVL.

The V call is TRBV28, the J call TRBJ2-3; 7 bases match TRBD2. Germline lookup yields CDR1 MDHEN and CDR2 SYDVKM. V was pared by 5 bases and J by 11 bases, with 16 bases of the junction left unmatched. The CDR3 contains 15 residues. Here the CDR3 DNA reads TGTGCCAGCAGTGACCCGGGACTACAGTCGGGGGGGCAGTATTTT. Translating gives CASSDPGLQSGGQYF.

The chain employs TRBV27 and TRBJ2-1, with D maybe TRBD2 (6 bases). This CDR3 comprises 16 residues. Trimming removed 5 bases at V and 0 bases at J, with 14 bases between. CDR1 is MNHEY, CDR2 SMNVEV, per germline (reference sequence). As DNA, the CDR3 is TGTGCCAGCAGTAAATGGGGGACTTCCTCCTACAATGAGCAGTTCTTC. Translated, it gives CASSKWGTSSYNEQFF.

The chain is built from TRBV18 and TRBJ2-2, with 11 bases identical to TRBD1. The CDR3 is 15 amino acids. The ends lost 3 bases at V and 4 bases at J; junction bases unmatched: 1. Germline assignment: CDR1 KGHSH and CDR2 LQKENI. CDR3 loop: CASSPGQGVTGELFF. The CDR3 nucleotides read TGTGCCAGCTCACCGGGACAGGGGGTCACCGGGGAGCTGTTTTTT.

The chain joins TRBV4-2 to TRBJ2-5; perhaps TRBD2 as D (5 bases). CDR3 length: 16 amino acids. Germline V gene lookup returns CDR1 LGHNA and CDR2 YNFKEQ. Between the trimmed V and J ends, which lost 1 base and 2 bases, there was a span of 14 bases. The chain's CDR3 is CASSQGVAGLQETQYF. In DNA form, the CDR3 reads TGTGCCAGCAGCCAAGGAGTTGCTGGACTTCAAGAGACCCAGTACTTC.